This passage covers 2 T cell receptor beta chains from one sample sequenced in a study of shared clonotypes between healthy human individuals. The method was immunoSEQ multiplex PCR; TCRdb's version includes in-frame clones alone and lacks a portion of them. Among hundreds of thousands of clones, around 72% were seen once, and the ten largest hold 1.8%. What was sequenced was memory CD4+ T cells sorted from blood. Subset reported: CD45RA-negative fraction. Source of these receptors: a woman in her twenties or thirties in good health.

The chain combines TRBV27 with TRBJ2-7; D tentatively reads TRBD1 or TRBD2 (5 bases each). V shed 5 bases and J shed 6 bases, with 32 bases lying between them. CDR3 length equals 19 residues. Per germline, CDR1 MNHEY and CDR2 SMNVEV (reference sequence). The CDR3 region is CASSPKGAFLLGERVEQYF. CDR3 nucleotide sequence: TGTGCCAGCAGTCCCAAGGGAGCATTCCTATTGGGGGAGAGGGTCGAGCAGTACTTC.

In regard to this clone: The DNA is omitted, as the CDR3 cannot be located on it reliably, and the CDR3 follows TCRdb's listing. This chain uses TRBV21-1 with TRBJ1-2; the table assigns TRBD1, which was not confirmed against the DNA. TRBV21-1 is an annotated pseudogene. The CDR3 is 18 amino acids long, termini counted. CDR3: CASSKVSQGVAGGIGYTF.